The entry below gives a single T cell receptor beta chain sequence along with its context. The antigen remains unidentified. Germline V lookup: CDR1 DFQATT, CDR2 SNEGSKA (reference sequence). The ends were cut back, 7 bases at V and 2 bases at J, with 8 bases in the middle. The CDR3 runs 11 residues. Semi-nested PCR with Nested Universal Primer A followed constant-region reverse priming of full-length variable regions. MiXCR, run by TCRdb on the 5' RACE reads, gives a single entry per CDR3 protein. The sample lists 5,000 to 6,500 distinct CDR3 sequences, 59% occurring once. Overall study findings and caveats: The larger-cohort validation was restricted to a single TCR beta V-J rearrangement rather than whole repertoires. Tumor-infiltrating Treg TCR alpha and beta sequences overlapped most with tumor naive CD4+ T cells, then blood naive.

The V and J genes are TRBV20-1 and TRBJ2-5; no definite D call. This TCR was sampled from a female donor with breast cancer. Sequenced input: tumor-infiltrating memory CD4+ T cells sorted from the breast tumor. Subset meaning: memory CD4+ T cells, CD4+CD45RO+CD25-. This CDR3 reads CSGTLQETQYF. The CDR3 coding sequence is TGCAGTGGAACGTTACAAGAGACCCAGTACTTC.